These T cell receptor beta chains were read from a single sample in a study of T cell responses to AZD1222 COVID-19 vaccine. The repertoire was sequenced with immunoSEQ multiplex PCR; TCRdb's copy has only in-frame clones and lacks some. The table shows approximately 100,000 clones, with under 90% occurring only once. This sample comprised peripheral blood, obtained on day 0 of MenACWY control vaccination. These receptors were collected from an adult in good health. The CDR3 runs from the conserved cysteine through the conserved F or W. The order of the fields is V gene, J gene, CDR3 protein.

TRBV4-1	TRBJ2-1	CASSQEEPHWRGDNEQFF
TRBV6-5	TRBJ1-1	CARTGRITEAFF
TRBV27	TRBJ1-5	CASSLASGQGSNQPQHF
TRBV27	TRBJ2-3	CASSRSGGTDTQYF
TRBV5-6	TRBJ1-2	CASSLTGTENGYTF
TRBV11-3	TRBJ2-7	CASSLGRGLPPYEQYF
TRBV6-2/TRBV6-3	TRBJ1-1	CASSYGFHHAFF
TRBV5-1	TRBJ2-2	CASSLAGTRNTGELFF
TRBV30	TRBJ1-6	CAWSPEGNSPLHF
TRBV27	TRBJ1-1	CASSFKTGAPRSEAFF